Shown below are 6 T cell receptor beta chains from a single sample sequenced in a study of response to subunit inactivated influenza vaccine. One entry per CDR3 protein results from TCRdb running MiXCR on the RT-PCR reads. Of 430,000 or so distinct CDR3 sequences in the sample, approximately 10% were seen once. Sequencing used PBMCs from blood, obtained more than 35 days after vaccination. These receptors originate from a man in his fifties or sixties who received an inactivated influenza vaccine.

The chain employs TRBV6-5 and TRBJ2-3; 7 positions match TRBD2. J was trimmed by 1 base and V by 2 bases; bases with no gene match: 6. In germline, CDR1 is MNHEY, CDR2 SVGAGI. The CDR3 runs to 16 residues. In DNA, the CDR3 is TGTGCCAGCAGTTACGGCGGGAGCTTACGCACAGATACGCAGTATTTT. It translates to CASSYGGSLRTDTQYF.

This clonotype was seen repeatedly, ten times or more. The chain has TRBV24-1 and TRBJ1-2, with 7 bases matching TRBD1. V trimming: 4 bases; J trimming: 4 bases; junction bases outside the gene matches: 8. The CDR3 is 15 residues long. Germline V gene sequence: CDR1 KGHDR, CDR2 SFDVKD. CDR3 coding DNA: TGTGCCACCAGTGACCACGGGACAGAAATCTATGGCTACACCTTC. This sequence encodes CATSDHGTEIYGYTF.

The chain recombines TRBV12-3 or TRBV12-4 with TRBJ2-4, with D perhaps TRBD2 (5 bases). With 6 bases removed from V and 7 bases from J, the gap between germline ends came to 22 bases. This CDR3 contains 16 residues. The CDR3 loop reads CASSQSPRSEENIQYF. The DNA of the CDR3 is TGTGCCAGCAGCCAGAGCCCCCGTAGCGAGGAGAACATTCAGTACTTC.

This clonotype has a count of ten or more. The genes are TRBV27 and TRBJ2-3; D remains ambiguous. The V gene's germline CDR1 is MNHEY and CDR2 SMNVEV (reference sequence). The CDR3 is 15 residues long. V lost 5 bases, J lost 2 bases, and 14 bases lay in between. CDR3 nucleotides: TGTGCCAGCAGTCCTGGCCTGGCAGACACAGATACGCAGTATTTT. This gives the protein CASSPGLADTDTQYF.

This clonotype was recorded a few times. The chain carries TRBV6-1 and TRBJ1-1; no clear D. V lost 6 bases and J lost 4, with 12 bases in between. The CDR3 runs 13 residues. The germline V gene encodes CDR1 MNHNS and CDR2 SASEGT. Here the CDR3 reads CASRERVRTEAFF. The CDR3 DNA reads as TGTGCCAGCAGGGAGAGGGTTCGCACTGAAGCTTTCTTT.

The V gene is TRBV7-2, the J gene TRBJ2-1, with 11 bases aligning to TRBD1. Germline lookup yields CDR1 SGHTA and CDR2 FQGNSA. The CDR3 has 14 residues. The J segment lost 2 bases and the V segment lost 8 bases, leaving 2 bases of the junction unmatched. This CDR3 is CASGDRGAYNEQFF. The CDR3 DNA reads as TGTGCCAGCGGGGACAGGGGGGCCTACAATGAGCAGTTCTTC.